The rows below give T cell receptor beta chains drawn from one sample of a study of cytomegalovirus exposure and HLA in healthy donors. Clones were sequenced by immunoSEQ multiplex PCR, and TCRdb holds only the in-frame ones, with some missing. The sample includes 95,000 to 150,000 clones. Sequences were obtained from PBMCs. These receptor sequences come from a man in his late teens or twenties in good health and CMV-seronegative. Each CDR3 is given with its conserved first and last residue. A D gene is named only where the DNA matches it firmly.

TRBV2,.,TRBJ1-5,CASRPGHTNQPQHF,TGTGCCAGCAGACCGGGACACACTAATCAGCCCCAGCATTTT
TRBV15,.,TRBJ1-2,CATSREPKDTLYGYTF,TGTGCCACCAGCAGAGAACCAAAGGACACCCTCTATGGCTACACCTTC
TRBV20-1,.,TRBJ1-5,CSASGDQSQHF,TGCAGTGCTTCGGGGGATCAGTCCCAGCATTTT
TRBV29-1,TRBD1,TRBJ2-7,CRDGPGQGAYEQYF,TGCAGAGATGGGCCCGGGCAGGGGGCCTACGAGCAGTACTTC
TRBV6-5,.,TRBJ2-7,CATSMTLGDEQYF,TGTGCCACCAGTATGACCCTGGGAGACGAGCAGTACTTC
TRBV7-2,.,TRBJ2-7,CASSFGQAEGEQYF,TGTGCCAGCAGCTTCGGCCAGGCCGAAGGTGAGCAGTACTTC
TRBV18,TRBD2,TRBJ2-3,CASSPQGGPTDTQYF,TGTGCCAGCTCACCTCAGGGAGGGCCCACAGATACGCAGTATTTT
TRBV30,.,TRBJ1-2,CAWSVARQGYGYTF,TGTGCCTGGAGTGTGGCAAGGCAGGGCTATGGCTACACCTTC
TRBV6-1,TRBD2,TRBJ2-3,CASSGLAGPDTQYF,TGTGCCAGCAGTGGACTAGCGGGACCAGATACGCAGTATTTT
TRBV4-1,.,TRBJ1-2,CASSQAPGLAYGYTF,TGCGCCAGCAGCCAAGCGCCAGGTCTCGCCTATGGCTACACCTTC